The 24 T cell receptor beta chains below all came from one sample that was sequenced in a study of blood T cell repertoires in COVID-19. Profiling relied on immunoSEQ multiplex PCR, and the TCRdb table lists in-frame clones only, not all of them. The sample holds 150,000 to 200,000 clones, around 81% seen once. Sequencing input: peripheral blood. These receptor sequences come from a man in his sixties with active or convalescent COVID-19.

The CDR3 region is CASSLPGQSSIGTQYF. The DNA of the CDR3 is TGCGCCAGCAGCTTACCCGGACAGTCCTCAATCGGGACCCAGTACTTC. V and J are TRBV5-1 and TRBJ2-5; possibly TRBD1 for D (6 bases). The V end was cut by 2 bases, the J end by 7 bases, with 21 bases between. CDR3 length: 16 residues. Per the germline V gene, CDR1 is SGHRS and CDR2 is YFSETQ.

V usage is TRBV5-1 and J usage is TRBJ2-5; the D gene is possibly TRBD2 (5 bases). The CDR3 contains 14 residues. The V end was cut by 1 base, the J end by 2 bases, with 9 bases between. Germline V gene sequence: CDR1 SGHRS, CDR2 YFSETQ. CDR3 in DNA: TGCGCCAGCAGCTTGCACGGGGTACAAGAGACCCAGTACTTC. Its protein is CASSLHGVQETQYF.

The chain carries TRBV11-2 and TRBJ2-3, with D maybe TRBD1 (6 bases). Trimming took 5 bases from V and 0 from J, leaving 18 bases between them. Per the germline V gene, CDR1 is SGHAT and CDR2 is FQNNGV. There are 17 residues in the CDR3. In nucleotides, the CDR3 is TGTGCCAGCAGCCGAGGACAGCAAACTTCTAGCACAGATACGCAGTATTTT. As protein: CASSRGQQTSSTDTQYF.

V gene TRBV7-9 combines with J gene TRBJ1-2; TRBD1 agrees at 12 bases. From germline, CDR1 is SEHNR and CDR2 FQNEAQ (reference sequence). V lost 5 bases to trimming and J lost 5 bases; unmatched junction nucleotides: 6. The CDR3 contains 15 residues. The CDR3 bases are TGTGCCAGCAGCCCGGGACAGGGGGCGCAGTATGGCTACACCTTC. Translating gives CASSPGQGAQYGYTF.

This chain links TRBV5-5 with TRBJ1-1; D is uncertain. The CDR3 sequence is 13 residues long. Germline CDR1 and CDR2: SGHKS and YYEKEE (reference sequence). V was clipped by 3 bases and J by 4 bases, with 10 bases between them. The CDR3 sequence: CASSWGDTTEAFF. CDR3 DNA: TGTGCCAGCAGCTGGGGAGATACCACTGAAGCTTTCTTT.

This clone has only a few counts. This rearrangement joins TRBV6-5 to TRBJ2-7; 13 bases agree with TRBD2. J lost 4 bases, V lost 6 bases, and 6 bases had no gene match. The germline gives CDR1 MNHEY, CDR2 SVGAGI. This CDR3 has 15 residues. The CDR3: CASREGLAGSYEQYF. The CDR3 DNA is TGTGCCAGCAGAGAGGGACTAGCGGGATCATACGAGCAGTACTTC.

This rearrangement joins TRBV4-1 to TRBJ2-7, with TRBD2 matching over 7 bases. The germline CDR1 and CDR2 sequences are MGHRA and YSYEKL. With 3 bases clipped from V and 5 bases from J, the junction kept 7 bases outside the gene matches. CDR3 length: 14 residues. The CDR3 coding sequence is TGCGCCAGCAGCCAGGGGGGAGGGGTCGACGAGCAGTACTTC. As protein: CASSQGGGVDEQYF.

The V and J genes are TRBV6-1 and TRBJ1-2, with 8 bases that match TRBD1. The V gene's germline CDR1 is MNHNS and CDR2 SASEGT. V was clipped by 4 bases and J by 4 bases; unmatched bases: 11. There are 16 residues in the CDR3. The CDR3 region has the DNA TGTGCCAGCAGTGCCTATGACAGGGGAGGATTCTATGGCTACACCTTC. It is translated as CASSAYDRGGFYGYTF.

The chain couples TRBV19 to TRBJ1-2; D is ambiguous. Trimming cost V 1 base and J 7 bases, with 10 bases left between them. This CDR3 is built from 13 residues. The germline V gene encodes CDR1 LNHDA and CDR2 SQIVND (reference sequence). The CDR3 bases are TGTGCCAGTAGTATAGGCCCAGCGAGTGGCTACACCTTC. Translation gives CASSIGPASGYTF. The complete variable domain, with remaining parts taken from reference TRBV19 and TRBJ1-2, reads DGGITQSPKYLFRKEGQNVTLSCEQNLNHDAMYWYRQDPGQGLRLIYYSQIVNDFQKGDIAEGYSVSREKKESFPLTVTSAQKNPTAFYLCASSIGPASGYTFGSGTRLTVV.

The V call is TRBV13, the J call TRBJ2-7, with 13 positions matching TRBD2. Germline V CDR1 and CDR2: PRHDT, FYEKMQ (reference sequence). V was pared by 0 bases and J by 2 bases, with 4 bases of the junction left unmatched. This CDR3 spans 17 amino acids. The CDR3 DNA is TGTGCCAGCAGCTTAGGAGGGGGACTAGCGGGAACCTACGAGCAGTACTTC. The encoded protein is CASSLGGGLAGTYEQYF.

V gene TRBV10-3 combines with J gene TRBJ2-1, with TRBD1 matching 8 bases. The germline CDR1 and CDR2 sequences are ENHRY and SYGVKD. Trimming removed 7 bases from V and 4 bases from J; junction bases left unmatched: 6. The CDR3 has 14 amino acids. The CDR3, as DNA: TGTGCCATCATGGGACAGGAGTCTTACAATGAGCAGTTCTTC. Encoded protein: CAIMGQESYNEQFF.

CDR3 nucleotide sequence: TGCGCCAGCAGCTTGGTCAACAGGGGATACGAGCAGTACTTC. Translation gives CASSLVNRGYEQYF. The gene calls are TRBV5-1 and TRBJ2-7, with TRBD1 matching over 7 bases. Unmatched junction bases numbered 4, after V lost 0 bases and J lost 4 bases. The germline CDR1 and CDR2 sequences are SGHRS and YFSETQ. This CDR3 region has 14 residues.

This chain uses TRBV5-5 with TRBJ1-1; possible D gene TRBD1, 6 bases. Germline CDR1 reads SGHKS; CDR2 reads YYEKEE (reference sequence). This CDR3 is 13 amino acids long. Trimming removed 4 bases at V and 5 bases at J, with 12 bases between. The CDR3 sequence is CASSVVGQTEAFF. In DNA, the CDR3 is TGTGCCAGCAGCGTGGTCGGACAGACTGAAGCTTTCTTT.

A single count supports this clone. This chain connects TRBV19 to TRBJ1-6, with D possibly matching TRBD1 (6 bases). The V and J ends lost 4 bases and 9 bases respectively, with 19 bases between them. The germline V gene encodes CDR1 LNHDA and CDR2 SQIVND (reference sequence). The CDR3 length is 16 residues. The CDR3 bases are TGTGCCAGTAGTACATCGGGACATCAATCGGGTTCACCCCTCCACTTT. It codes for CASSTSGHQSGSPLHF.

This clone came up once. The genes are TRBV27 and TRBJ2-7; TRBD2 agrees at 11 bases. The length of the CDR3 is 15 residues. The germline CDR1 and CDR2 sequences are MNHEY and SMNVEV (reference sequence). Germline trimming cut 0 bases from V and 3 bases from J; bases unmatched to any gene: 1. CDR3 in DNA: TGTGCCAGCAGTTTATCGACTAGCGGGAACTACGAGCAGTACTTC. Translating gives CASSLSTSGNYEQYF.

V gene TRBV28 combines with J gene TRBJ1-2; 7 bases line up with TRBD1. The CDR3 contains 16 residues. Per the germline V gene, CDR1 is MDHEN and CDR2 is SYDVKM. The V segment lost 6 bases and the J segment 1 base; nucleotides outside the gene matches: 11. Here the CDR3 reads CASSSPGTAGNYGYTF. The CDR3 DNA follows: TGTGCCAGCAGCAGCCCGGGGACAGCGGGTAACTATGGCTACACCTTC.

This rearrangement joins TRBV19 to TRBJ1-2; 10 bases are shared with TRBD1. The CDR3 spans 15 residues. CDR1 is LNHDA, CDR2 SQIVND, per germline (reference sequence). V shed 5 bases, J shed 7 bases, and the junction held 10 bases outside the gene matches. CDR3 sequence reads: CASSDPGQGLGGYTF. The DNA of the CDR3 is TGTGCCAGTAGTGACCCGGGACAGGGGTTAGGTGGCTACACCTTC. Full variable domain (rest looked up from reference TRBV19 and TRBJ1-2): DGGITQSPKYLFRKEGQNVTLSCEQNLNHDAMYWYRQDPGQGLRLIYYSQIVNDFQKGDIAEGYSVSREKKESFPLTVTSAQKNPTAFYLCASSDPGQGLGGYTFGSGTRLTVV.

The rearrangement links TRBV7-9 to TRBJ2-3, with 14 bases identical to TRBD2. Trimming removed 6 bases from V and 9 bases from J; junction bases left unmatched: 11. Germline CDR1 reads SEHNR; CDR2 reads FQNEAQ (reference sequence). The CDR3 is made up of 16 amino acids. CDR3 in amino acids: CASRPGTSGSVGTQYF. The CDR3 region has the DNA TGTGCCAGCAGGCCCGGGACTAGCGGGAGCGTCGGCACGCAGTATTTT.

The J gene is TRBJ2-5, the V gene TRBV5-1; 8 bases fit TRBD1. This CDR3 has 15 residues. The germline V gene encodes CDR1 SGHRS and CDR2 YFSETQ. J gave up 2 bases and V 3 bases, and 6 bases lay outside the gene matches. The CDR3 coding sequence is TGCGCCAGCAGCTCAGTAACAGGGGGGCAAGAGACCCAGTACTTC. Translation gives CASSSVTGGQETQYF.

This clone was seen at least ten times. This sequence joins TRBV7-5 and TRBJ2-7; TRBD1, the table's D call, was not compared with the DNA. TRBV7-5 is a pseudogene. This CDR3 contains 16 residues. The CDR3 sequence is CARSLGRQGLTHEQYF. The DNA for the CDR3 is TGTGCCAGAAGCTTAGGGCGCCAGGGTCTCACCCACGAGCAGTACTTC.

The rearrangement uses TRBV28 and TRBJ1-2; D possibly corresponds to TRBD1 (6 bases). The CDR3 runs to 17 residues. Germline CDR1 and CDR2: MDHEN and SYDVKM. Trimming removed 5 bases at V and 3 bases at J, with 22 bases between. This chain's CDR3 is CASSPSRRGGRDYGYTF. The CDR3 DNA sequence: TGTGCCAGCAGTCCCTCCCGACGCGGGGGCAGGGACTATGGCTACACCTTC.

In this sample, this clone turned up a few times. V gene TRBV19 combines with J gene TRBJ2-7, with 7 bases matching TRBD1. The V segment lost 5 bases and the J segment 5 bases; nucleotides outside the gene matches: 9. CDR3 length: 14 amino acids. Germline V gene lookup returns CDR1 LNHDA and CDR2 SQIVND (reference sequence). The CDR3: CASSVQGPGDEQYF. For the CDR3, the DNA is TGTGCCAGTAGTGTACAGGGGCCCGGGGACGAGCAGTACTTC. The full variable domain, completed using reference TRBV19 and TRBJ2-7, is DGGITQSPKYLFRKEGQNVTLSCEQNLNHDAMYWYRQDPGQGLRLIYYSQIVNDFQKGDIAEGYSVSREKKESFPLTVTSAQKNPTAFYLCASSVQGPGDEQYFGPGTRLTVT.

The chain combines TRBV29-1 with TRBJ1-2; TRBD1 is a possible D gene (6 bases). Germline V CDR1 and CDR2: SQVTM, ANQGSEA. There are 13 residues in the CDR3. V was shortened by 3 bases and J by 5 bases, with 13 bases between the two germline ends. The CDR3 DNA reads TGCAGCGTTGAGTTAGGGCAGGGGTATGGCTACACCTTC. The encoded protein is CSVELGQGYGYTF.

The V gene is TRBV19, the J gene TRBJ1-1; TRBD1 is a possible D gene (5 bases). CDR1 and CDR2 (germline): LNHDA, SQIVND (reference sequence). V was pared by 8 bases and J by 5 bases, with 18 bases between. CDR3 length: 14 amino acids. CDR3 nucleotide sequence: TGTGCCAGTCACCTAGGAGGGGTCTTGACTGAAGCTTTCTTT. Protein sequence: CASHLGGVLTEAFF.